This T cell receptor (beta chain) is from a study of lymphopenia after photon versus proton radiotherapy. Whole-study results and caveats: After lymphocyte nadir, photon-treated repertoires showed oligoclonal expansion, especially CD8+ Temra. Under photons, naive T cells and diversity fell while effector/memory populations rose. Survival link was tested only in deceased patients; proton benefit remains a possibility.

Turning to this clone: Its antigen is unidentified.

Per germline, CDR1 MGHRA and CDR2 YSYEKL. The CDR3 consists of 14 residues. The germline V and J ends were trimmed by 3 bases and 4 bases, with 13 bases remaining between them. The repertoire was sequenced with immunoSEQ multiplex PCR; TCRdb's copy has only in-frame clones and lacks some. The sample lists about 25,000 clones; roughly four fifths were seen once. The sequence was collected from a woman aged 45-65 years with pancreatic cancer. Sequencing was performed on peripheral blood, taken from a patient treated with photon-based radiotherapy. The chain carries TRBV4-1 and TRBJ2-7; D is unclear. CDR3 in amino acids: CASSHDGPKYEQYF. The CDR3 bases are TGCGCCAGCAGCCATGACGGGCCAAAGTACGAGCAGTACTTC.